Described below is a single T cell receptor (beta chain) sequence and its context. This clone was seen a handful of times. What antigen it recognizes has not been identified. Base qualities are not at hand, and no much larger clone is one base apart. TCRbeta CDR3 regions were amplified from genomic DNA using the immunoSEQ Assay, a bias-controlled multiplex PCR. From the authors' description of their analysis: Nucleated cell counts per sample were estimated from amplification of reference gene primers within the assay. To quantify the absolute abundance of each unique TCRbeta CDR3 rearrangement, sequence reads were collapsed and filtered. Productive Simpson clonality was computed per sample as the square root of Simpson's diversity index over productive rearrangements. Held by TCRdb, this immuneACCESS table contains in-frame sequences only and omits some clones. Under half of the omission traces to an unresolved V gene where checked; the cause of the rest is unknown. The V and J calls and the clone size are those of that table, but D and trimming were determined from the DNA. Across this sample there are about 160,000 clones, with approximately 86% seen only once. The top ten constitute approximately 7% of the sample.

The V and J ends are trimmed by 2 bases and 2 bases, leaving 14 bases between them. The cysteine opens and the phenylalanine closes a CDR3 of 16 amino acids. The DNA shown is the 48-base CDR3, in frame from base 1. The data derive from a study of blood T cell repertoires in COVID-19 (dated by TCRdb to about 2020). General notes on the study: Samples covering the acute and convalescent phases of COVID-19 were provided by collaborators in the United States, Italy and Spain. The prospective study material was composed of cDNA or gDNA derived from T cells, B-cell-depleted T cells, or PBMCs. The dataset comprised deeply sampled blood TCRbeta repertoires from subjects exposed to, actively infected with, or recovered from COVID-19. A freely available public database, intended as a resource for researchers studying the immune response to SARS-CoV-2, is where the repertoires were released. Samples were obtained from the ongoing ImmuneRACE study (first 160 participants) and from 1,254 subjects provided by 6 global collaborators. Sample metadata almost always included a de-identified subject ID, COVID-19 status, age in years and sex. Where available, HLA class I and class II types were obtained from metadata supplied by the sample provider rather than from assay-based typing.

At one collaborating source in Seattle, patients were enrolled during active infection and were followed longitudinally through the course of disease. Each collaborating institution followed its own protocols to collect whole blood in K2EDTA tubes. For TCRbeta analysis, collaborators shipped samples as frozen whole blood, isolated PBMCs, or DNA extracted from either of those sample types. Paper-wide results and their limitations: How much clinical and demographic metadata was included differed by source and by participant, and the metadata was provided uncurated.

Recombination joined TRBV23-1 with TRBJ2-3; D gene: possibly TRBD2, on 6 matching bases. TRBV23-1 is marked as an open reading frame, function uncertain. The sequenced material came from peripheral blood. The clonotype was recovered from a man older than 75 with COVID-19, enrolled during active disease. The nucleotide sequence is TGCGCCAGCAGTCAAGGAAAACTAGCAGTCACAGATACGCAGTATTTT. Protein translation: CASSQGKLAVTDTQYF.